The rows below give T cell receptor beta chains drawn from one sample of a study of OX40 agonist ivuxolimab in advanced cancers. The method was immunoSEQ multiplex PCR; TCRdb's version includes in-frame clones alone and lacks a portion of them. Among around 67,000 clones listed, approximately 88% were seen once. The specimen comprised CD4+ or CD8+ T cells sorted from blood, sampled in a trial of the OX40 agonist ivuxolimab. The receptors originated from an adult with an advanced solid tumor such as melanoma, head and neck, liver or kidney cancer. Each CDR3 is given with its conserved first and last residue.

V	J	length	CDR3
TRBV11-2	TRBJ1-5	13	CASSLEVGQPQHF
TRBV11-2	TRBJ2-7	13	CASSLQDNYEQYF
TRBV19	TRBJ2-5	15	CASSKTSGKSETQYF
TRBV28	TRBJ1-3	14	CASSLGDSGNTIYF
TRBV5-1	TRBJ1-5	15	CASSLQPYSNQPQHF
TRBV30	TRBJ2-1	11	CKVDSYNEQFF
TRBV5-1	TRBJ1-1	13	CASTTQGNTEAFF
TRBV4-2	TRBJ1-5	14	CASSQDDGNQPQHF
TRBV13	TRBJ1-2	14	CASSRSGGFYGYTF
TRBV18	TRBJ2-7	13	CASSVGGGYEQYF
TRBV4-2	TRBJ2-3	15	CASSLDGGSTDTQYF
TRBV6-5	TRBJ2-7	13	CASSYNERTEQYF
TRBV28	TRBJ2-7	14	CASSFRQGLYEQYF
TRBV5-1	TRBJ2-3	16	CASSFRTSGSTDTQYF
TRBV11-3	TRBJ2-7	16	CASSLGGLGYSYEQYF
TRBV5-4	TRBJ2-1	14	CASSPGGNDNEQFF
TRBV7-8	TRBJ2-1	16	CASSLYRFSSYNEQFF
TRBV7-2	TRBJ2-7	14	CASRSGRGDYEQYF
TRBV27	TRBJ1-3	15	CASSPLGGIGNTIYF
TRBV28	TRBJ1-2	14	CASSYGGGTYGYTF
TRBV5-4	TRBJ2-1	16	CASSLVVGTGNNEQFF
TRBV29-1	TRBJ2-7	13	CSVLLDRRYEQYF
TRBV9	TRBJ2-7	14	CASSAGLGGTEQYF
TRBV9	TRBJ2-3	15	CASSVYSGGGDTQYF
TRBV2	TRBJ1-6	16	CASRYLFGSYNSPLHF
TRBV18	TRBJ2-7	15	CASSPYGGLLNEQYF
TRBV7-8	TRBJ2-5	14	CASSHSEGGSAQYF
TRBV5-1	TRBJ1-5	17	CASSFNGQRGEPQPQHF
TRBV5-6	TRBJ1-5	14	CASSSTGEKQPQHF
TRBV4-3	TRBJ2-3	17	CASRQDRRGLSTDTQYF
TRBV29-1	TRBJ2-3	15	CSVVTGRGGADTQYF
TRBV12-5	NA	17	CASGLVWCFASTYEQYF
TRBV20-1	TRBJ2-4	10	CSAGENIQYF
TRBV4-2	TRBJ1-1	15	CASSQEVGLDTEAFF
TRBV27	TRBJ2-3	12	CASSLQGRTQYF
TRBV29-1	TRBJ2-7	12	CSHPRSSYEQYF
TRBV7-2	TRBJ1-2	18	CASSLGGRSSSSNYGYTF
TRBV5-4	NA	14	CASSKGTREYEQYF
TRBV27	TRBJ1-4	20	CASSLSSTPRGWATNEKLFF
TRBV27	TRBJ1-2	16	CASSLSLNGLNYGYTF
TRBV25-1	TRBJ2-1	15	CASSVSGRVYNEQFF
TRBV18	TRBJ2-4	16	CASSPPRLLAKNIQYF
TRBV7-2	TRBJ2-3	13	CASSLVSADTQYF
TRBV4-1	TRBJ2-2	16	CASSQVLRSNTGELFF
TRBV28	TRBJ2-5	12	CASSYRGGTQYF